Below, 32 T cell receptor beta chains from the same sample are listed, as sequenced in a study of T cells in Graves' hyperthyroidism and ophthalmopathy. What was amplified from RNA transcripts were TCR beta CDR3 regions. The HTBI set primed first-round TCR CDR3 RT-PCR. One entry per CDR3 protein results from TCRdb running MiXCR on the multiplex PCR reads. The sample includes 650,000 to 800,000 distinct CDR3 sequences, 45% seen only once; the top ten take less than 8.5%. Sequencing was done on a sample of peripheral blood or thyroid tissue (not recorded which). These receptors all come from an adult man with Graves' disease, either hyperthyroidism or ophthalmopathy (not recorded which).

The chain is built from TRBV20-1 and TRBJ2-5; TRBD2 is a possible D gene (7 bases). Germline V lookup: CDR1 DFQATT, CDR2 SNEGSKA (reference sequence). The V end lost 1 base, the J end lost 2 bases, and 14 bases lay between the germline ends. The CDR3 is 15 amino acids. CDR3 bases: TGCAGTGCTAGAGGGCCAGCGGGGACACAAGAGACCCAGTACTTC. Translating it yields CSARGPAGTQETQYF.

This clonotype was observed a handful of times. This chain connects TRBV20-1 to TRBJ1-1; D may be TRBD1 (6 bases). V lost 2 bases and J 0 bases, leaving 10 bases between the germline ends. The germline CDR1 and CDR2 sequences are DFQATT and SNEGSKA (reference sequence). CDR3 size: 14 residues. The CDR3 bases are TGCAGTGCTAGACTAAACAGGGTGAACACTGAAGCTTTCTTT. Protein sequence: CSARLNRVNTEAFF.

Many counts were recorded for this clonotype. The genes are TRBV10-3 and TRBJ1-5, with a weak D call TRBD1 (6 bases). Trimming took off 2 bases at V and 4 bases at J, with 12 bases between the two ends. The V gene's germline CDR1 is ENHRY and CDR2 SYGVKD. The CDR3 length is 15 residues. CDR3 loop: CAISEDRFGNQPQHF. CDR3 coding DNA: TGTGCCATCAGTGAGGACAGGTTTGGAAATCAGCCCCAGCATTTT.

The J gene is TRBJ2-6, the V gene TRBV7-2; unclear D gene. The V gene lost 6 bases and the J gene lost 7 bases, with 4 bases spanning the gap. The germline V gene has CDR1 SGHTA and CDR2 FQGNSA. CDR3 size: 11 residues. As DNA, the CDR3 is TGTGCCAGCAGTGAAGCCAACGTCCTGACTTTC. Protein product: CASSEANVLTF.

The gene calls are TRBV20-1 and TRBJ2-7, with D perhaps assigned TRBD1 or TRBD2 (5 bases each). The tail of the sequence fits TRBJ2-1 better, so the J call may be wrong. Germline V gene data show CDR1 as DFQATT and CDR2 as SNEGSKA (reference sequence). This CDR3 has 13 amino acids. DNA for the CDR3: TGCAGTGCCGGGGACCAGACGTACAATGAGCAGTTCTTC. Translation gives CSAGDQTYNEQFF.

This clonotype was detected once. The V gene is TRBV29-1, the J gene TRBJ1-4; 9 bases match TRBD1. V shed 6 bases, J shed 8 bases, and the junction held 7 bases outside the gene matches. Germline V gene data show CDR1 as SQVTM and CDR2 as ANQGSEA. This CDR3 has 13 residues. The CDR3 is CSVRRGQGEKLFF. The CDR3 nucleotides are TGCAGCGTGCGGAGAGGACAGGGGGAAAAACTGTTTTTT.

The chain has TRBV20-1 and TRBJ2-7; TRBD1 matches 7 bases. CDR1 is DFQATT and CDR2 is SNEGSKA in the germline V gene (reference sequence). The CDR3 covers 13 residues. The V segment lost 6 bases and the J segment 3 bases; nucleotides outside the gene matches: 8. CDR3 sequence: CSAPGGGHYEQYF. The CDR3, as DNA: TGCAGTGCGCCAGGGGGTGGTCACTACGAGCAGTACTTC.

There are a few counts of this clonotype. The V call is TRBV7-3, the J call TRBJ2-7; 13 nucleotides line up with TRBD2. V lost 5 bases, J lost 2 bases, and 3 bases stayed unmatched. The CDR3 is made up of 15 amino acids. CDR1 is SGHTA, CDR2 FQGTGA, per germline. The CDR3 spells CASSRTSGGAYEQYF. The CDR3 DNA follows: TGTGCCAGCAGCCGTACTAGCGGGGGGGCCTACGAGCAGTACTTC.

This clonotype showed up just a few times. The CDR3 loop is CASSLLQGANYGYTF. The CDR3 DNA follows: TGTGCCAGCAGCTTGTTACAGGGGGCTAACTATGGCTACACCTTC. The genes are TRBV5-6 and TRBJ1-2; TRBD1 aligns across 8 bases. Germline V gene lookup returns CDR1 SGHDT and CDR2 YYEEEE. The trim removed 1 base at V and 0 bases at J, leaving 2 bases unmatched. This CDR3 is built from 15 residues. Supplemented by reference TRBV5-6 and TRBJ1-2, the full variable domain reads DAGVTQSPTHLIKTRGQQVTLRCSPKSGHDTVSWYQQALGQGPQFIFQYYEEEERQRGNFPDRFSGHQFPNYSSELNVNALLLGDSALYLCASSLLQGANYGYTFGSGTRLTVV.

There are many counts of this clonotype. The chain uses TRBV20-1 and TRBJ1-2; tentative D call: TRBD1 (5 bases). Germline loops: CDR1 DFQATT, CDR2 SNEGSKA (reference sequence). This CDR3 region has 12 residues. V was clipped by 5 bases and J by 3 bases, with 10 bases between them. Here the CDR3 reads CSAEQGDYGYTF. In nucleotides, the CDR3 is TGCAGTGCTGAACAAGGGGACTATGGCTACACCTTC.

A remark on this clonotype: A much larger clone lies a single base off, so this may be a read error. Without the conserved terminal phenylalanine or tryptophan, this CDR3 likely stems from a read error. This chain connects TRBV29-1 to TRBJ1-1, with 8 positions matching TRBD1. This CDR3 has 14 residues. V was clipped by 0 bases and J by 3 bases; unmatched bases: 3. Germline loops: CDR1 SQVTM, CDR2 ANQGSEA. This CDR3 reads CSVEDGGQDTEAFL. CDR3 coding DNA: TGCAGCGTTGAAGACGGGGGACAGGACACTGAAGCTTTCCTT.

This clonotype was counted many times. The chain joins TRBV7-8 to TRBJ1-2; D is possibly TRBD1 (5 bases). Germline CDR1 is SGHVS and CDR2 is FQNEAQ. The CDR3 is 13 amino acids. Trimming took off 8 bases at V and 4 bases at J, with 14 bases between the two ends. The CDR3 DNA is TGTGCCAGCGACGGCGGGGCAGCCTATGGCTACACCTTC. It translates to CASDGGAAYGYTF. Supplemented by reference TRBV7-8 and TRBJ1-2, the full variable domain reads GAGVSQSPRYKVAKRGQDVALRCDPISGHVSLFWYQQALGQGPEFLTYFQNEAQLDKSGLPSDRFFAERPEGSVSTLKIQRTQQEDSAVYLCASDGGAAYGYTFGSGTRLTVV.

The chain has TRBV25-1 and TRBJ1-1; 7 nucleotides align to TRBD1. This CDR3 spans 12 amino acids. The germline V gene has CDR1 MGHDK and CDR2 SYGVNS. CDR3 sequence (DNA): TGTGCTAGAGCCTACGGGACAGCTGAAGCTTTCTTT. Translating gives CARAYGTAEAFF.

This chain uses TRBV9 with TRBJ2-2; D may be TRBD1 (6 bases). Germline V gene sequence: CDR1 SGDLS, CDR2 YYNGEE. This CDR3 is built from 15 residues. Trimming shortened V by 0 bases and J by 3 bases, and 9 bases separated the two germline ends. The CDR3 sequence is CASSVVTGHTGELFF. The CDR3 bases are TGTGCCAGCAGCGTAGTAACAGGGCACACCGGGGAGCTGTTTTTT.

The CDR3 DNA reads as TGTGCCAGCAGCCAAGACGGACAGTTTATGTACGAGCAGTACTTC. Translating gives CASSQDGQFMYEQYF. The chain couples TRBV3-1 to TRBJ2-7; D may be TRBD1 (6 bases). V was clipped by 0 bases and J by 4 bases, with 13 bases between them. CDR3 length: 15 amino acids. The germline gives CDR1 LGHDT, CDR2 YNNKEL (reference sequence).

This clonotype has only a few counts. The chain links TRBV2 to TRBJ1-4; 10 nucleotides match TRBD1. With V trimmed by 6 bases and J by 7 bases, 11 bases remained unmatched. This CDR3 spans 16 amino acids. Per the germline V gene, CDR1 is SNHLY and CDR2 is FYNNEI. CDR3 nucleotide sequence: TGTGCCAGCAGCCACGAACGACAGGGGGCTATTGAAAAACTGTTTTTT. It specifies CASSHERQGAIEKLFF.

The chain joins TRBV12-3 or TRBV12-4 to TRBJ1-6; D gene unclear. The CDR3 has 11 amino acids. Trimming stripped 5 bases from V and 9 bases from J, with 5 bases between. CDR3 nucleotide sequence: TGTGCCAGCAGTATCGGTTCACCCCTCCACTTT. It codes for CASSIGSPLHF.

The rearrangement links TRBV10-2 to TRBJ2-7; the D gene is possibly TRBD2 (7 bases). This CDR3 has 16 residues. The germline V gene encodes CDR1 WSHSY and CDR2 SAAADI. V lost 6 bases and J lost 2, with 20 bases in between. As DNA, the CDR3 is TGCGCCAGCAGCCTCCGGGGGGCGGGAGATCCCTACGAGCAGTACTTC. This gives the protein CASSLRGAGDPYEQYF.

For this clonotype: This may be a read error: a much more frequent sequence differs by one nucleotide. The V call is TRBV9, the J call TRBJ2-7, with D maybe TRBD1 (8 bases). Germline V lookup: CDR1 SGDLS, CDR2 YYNGEE. The CDR3 spans 16 residues. V was pared by 0 bases and J by 6 bases, with 19 bases between. The CDR3 protein is CASSVAASDREGEQYF. CDR3 nucleotide sequence: TGTGCCAGCAGCGTAGCGGCATCGGACAGGGAGGGCGAGCAGTACTTC.

This clonotype was seen just once. Mismatch with germline at one junction end may stem from a read error. The rearrangement links TRBV9 to TRBJ1-1; no definite D call. CDR1 and CDR2 from the germline V gene are SGDLS and YYNGEE. The CDR3 runs 13 residues. The CDR3 loop reads CASGVAYGTEAFF. The CDR3 DNA sequence: TGTGCCAGCGGCGTAGCATACGGCACTGAAGCTTTCTTT.

This rearrangement joins TRBV20-1 to TRBJ1-1, with 11 nucleotides matching TRBD1. Trimming removed 6 bases from V and 3 bases from J; junction bases left unmatched: 6. CDR1 and CDR2 from the germline V gene are DFQATT and SNEGSKA (reference sequence). The CDR3 sequence is 14 residues long. The CDR3 sequence is CSAGQGASDTEAFF. The DNA for the CDR3 is TGCAGTGCCGGACAGGGGGCATCGGACACTGAAGCTTTCTTT.

This clonotype was seen many times. This chain uses TRBV9 with TRBJ1-1; unclear D gene. The CDR3 consists of 15 residues. Germline lookup yields CDR1 SGDLS and CDR2 YYNGEE. Trimming cost V 0 bases and J 1 base, with 10 bases left between them. The CDR3 reads CASSVATGRNTEAFF. DNA for the CDR3: TGTGCCAGCAGCGTAGCTACCGGCAGGAACACTGAAGCTTTCTTT.

The table lists this clonotype with a count of one. This may stem from a read error, because a much larger clone lies one nucleotide away. The rearrangement links TRBV10-3 to TRBJ2-7; D unclear. Per the germline V gene, CDR1 is ENHRY and CDR2 is SYGVKD. The CDR3 length is 8 residues. CDR3 protein: CAQYGQYF. Written as DNA, the CDR3 is TGTGCCCAATACGGGCAGTACTTC.

This clonotype was observed a few times. This sequence joins TRBV3-1 and TRBJ2-5, with D maybe TRBD1 (6 bases). There are 13 residues in the CDR3. CDR1 and CDR2 from the germline V gene are LGHDT and YNNKEL (reference sequence). Trimming stripped 7 bases from V and 9 bases from J, with 18 bases between. The DNA for the CDR3 is TGTGCCAGCACCCAGGGGACGGACCGGGCCCAGTACTTC. Protein product: CASTQGTDRAQYF.

This clonotype has a count of ten or more. The J gene is TRBJ1-3, the V gene TRBV24-1, with 7 bases matching TRBD1. The CDR3 runs to 14 residues. Per the germline V gene, CDR1 is KGHDR and CDR2 is SFDVKD. With V trimmed by 4 bases and J by 2 bases, 1 base remained unmatched. The CDR3, as DNA: TGTGCCACCAGTGACAGGGGGACTGGAAACACCATATATTTT. Encoded protein: CATSDRGTGNTIYF.

The chain employs TRBV5-1 and TRBJ2-5; D perhaps matches TRBD2 (7 bases). Trimming took off 4 bases at V and 6 bases at J, with 19 bases between the two ends. This CDR3 is 15 amino acids long. Germline loops: CDR1 SGHRS, CDR2 YFSETQ. CDR3: CASSQEGGGAQTQYF. The CDR3 DNA sequence: TGCGCCAGCAGCCAAGAGGGTGGGGGGGCTCAGACCCAGTACTTC.

The V call is TRBV12-3 or TRBV12-4, the J call TRBJ2-7, with 7 positions matching TRBD2. This CDR3 contains 14 residues. With 6 bases clipped from V and 1 base from J, the junction kept 6 bases outside the gene matches. CDR3 sequence (DNA): TGTGCCAGCAGATCGGGACTACTATCCTACGAGCAGTACTTC. It codes for CASRSGLLSYEQYF.

Note on this clonotype: Germline is not matched at one junction end, which may reflect a read error. The chain recombines TRBV2 with TRBJ2-5; TRBD1 matches 9 bases. The CDR3 length is 9 residues. The germline CDR1 and CDR2 sequences are SNHLY and FYNNEI. The CDR3 protein is CASMPGQGF. DNA for the CDR3: TGTGCCAGCATGCCGGGACAGGGCTTT.

The chain is built from TRBV7-9 and TRBJ1-2; D gene ambiguous. Trimming cost V 4 bases and J 6 bases, with 18 bases left between them. Germline V gene data show CDR1 as SEHNR and CDR2 as FQNEAQ (reference sequence). The CDR3 consists of 15 residues. The CDR3 sequence is CASSSPDPDRNGYTF. For the CDR3, the DNA is TGTGCCAGCAGCTCCCCGGACCCCGACCGGAATGGCTACACCTTC.

The rearrangement uses TRBV6-6 and TRBJ1-1; D call uncertain. Germline loops: CDR1 MNHNY, CDR2 SVGAGI (reference sequence). V lost 4 bases and J lost 4, with 13 bases in between. The CDR3 spans 14 residues. CDR3 sequence (DNA): TGTGCCAGCAGTTTAGGAAGATGGAGCACTGAAGCTTTCTTT. It codes for CASSLGRWSTEAFF.

This clonotype has at least ten counts. The chain has TRBV10-1 and TRBJ2-7; TRBD1 agrees at 8 bases. Germline CDR1 is WNHNN and CDR2 is SYGVQD (reference sequence). CDR3 length: 15 residues. The V gene end was trimmed by 5 bases and the J gene end by 5 bases; junction bases not matched to a gene: 11. The CDR3 nucleotides are TGCGCCAGCAGTTCGCAGGGGGCCTTGGACCACGAGCAGTACTTC. Residues: CASSSQGALDHEQYF.

V gene TRBV11-2 combines with J gene TRBJ1-1; the match to TRBD1 covers 7 bases. Trimming removed 2 bases from V and 1 base from J; junction bases left unmatched: 4. The germline V gene has CDR1 SGHAT and CDR2 FQNNGV. The CDR3 runs 15 residues. DNA for the CDR3: TGTGCCAGCAGCTTATTTCAGGGGGAGAACACTGAAGCTTTCTTT. Residues: CASSLFQGENTEAFF.